The rows below give T cell receptor beta chains drawn from one sample of a study of CD4 T cells in relation to SARS-CoV-2 and coronaviruses. No cognate antigen is known for these TCRs. The protocol was immunoSEQ multiplex PCR, while the TCRdb copy is restricted to in-frame clones and leaves out a portion. The sample holds roughly 14,000 clones, 76% seen once. The sequencing sample was made of CD4+ T cells from PBMCs, cultured in vitro. These receptors were obtained from a human donor in good health. Both conserved end residues are part of each CDR3. The D gene is left open where the match is weak. Rows may omit the clone size; those that give it use once, few, many or a size class.

d_call | v_call | clone_size | cdr3_aa
- | TRBV7-9 | few | CASSISGGGDTQYF
- | TRBV6-5 | - | CASSYFQETSYEQYF
- | TRBV6-5 | - | CASSYSTTETQYF
- | TRBV7-9 | few | CASSSSGGNEQFF
- | TRBV11-2 | - | CASSLDRGVGEAFF
- | TRBV4-1 | - | CASSQPYNDQPQHF
TRBD2 | TRBV24-1 | - | CATSDPRLAGTDEQYF
TRBD1 | TRBV6-2/TRBV6-3 | once | CASSYVLGDRELNEKLFF
TRBD2 | TRBV4-2 | few | CASSQDATGASGSYEQYF
- | TRBV6-2/TRBV6-3 | - | CASSSQEITGELFF
TRBD2 | TRBV24-1 | - | CATSDPPGGRQQFF
TRBD2 | TRBV12-5 | - | CASGLGTGGLAGEYEQYF
- | TRBV28 | - | CASSIPDSNSPLHF
- | TRBV6-5 | once | CASSLGGADTQYF
TRBD1 | TRBV4-2 | - | CASSLGTGGSSSYNEQFF
- | TRBV11-2 | - | CASRTQSSYNEQFF
- | TRBV30 | - | CAWSAGREKLFF
- | TRBV24-1 | - | CATSDFDGVRFF
TRBD1 | TRBV12-5 | - | CASGGGQGFNSPLHF
TRBD1 | TRBV5-4 | - | CASSLPQGASTGELFF
TRBD1 | TRBV19 | - | CASSTKQGTNYGYTF
- | TRBV24-1 | few | CATSQGSEAFF
- | TRBV19 | - | CASSITLVISHEQFF
- | TRBV19 | - | CASSTAGSNQPQHF
- | TRBV15 | - | CATRFGQYSNQPQHF
- | TRBV5-1 | - | CASSLVRAGINIQYF
- | TRBV6-4 | - | CASSDQGTGEAFF
TRBD1 | TRBV3-1/TRBV3-2 | - | CASSAGTGMASLDYEQYF